This T cell receptor beta chain was found in a study of CXCR3-negative and CXCR3-positive naive CD8 T cells. On the study more broadly: Roughly 1.5 +/- 0.3 million TRB reads came from each library, giving some 130 million in total. Study-wide results and caveats: Both naive subsets carried similar amounts of surface CD5, so TCR strength was inferred from TRB CDR3 properties. In naive cells, CXCR3-negative and CXCR3-positive subsets had similar TRBV-TRBJ usage; memory cells differed. Hydrophobicity of TRB CDR3s was greater in CXCR3-positive naive cells than in CXCR3-negative naive cells.

The CDR3 has 17 amino acids. The germline V gene encodes CDR1 SQVTM and CDR2 ANQGSEA. Researchers sorted roughly 310,000 cells of each CD8+ T cell subset in triplicate. In the case of this clonotype: What it binds is unknown.

Carrying UMI labels, the TRB cDNA libraries were prepared through 5' RACE. TCRdb reprocessed the 5' RACE reads, keeping one entry per CDR3 protein, no DNA. In all, the sample yields roughly 63,000 distinct CDR3 sequences. The genes are TRBV29-1 and TRBJ2-1; the D gene TCRdb calls, TRBD1, cannot be checked with no DNA. The receptor comes from a human donor in good health. Some clones in this sample may be carry-over from other donors' samples. The sequencing sample was made of naive CXCR3+ CD8+ T cells from blood. Described subset: CD45RO-CCR7+CD27+CD95- naive CD8+ T cells expressing CXCR3 (TNR3+). The CDR3 region is CSVRGVDREHRSNEQFF.